A single sample gave rise to the 20 T cell receptor beta chains below, sequenced in a study of T cell responses to AZD1222 COVID-19 vaccine. The assay was immunoSEQ multiplex PCR, and TCRdb's table has in-frame clones only and misses some. The table records 100,000 to 120,000 clones, about 81% of them present only once. The input for sequencing was peripheral blood, taken on day 0 of AZD1222 vaccination. Receptor source: an adult in good health.

This chain links TRBV5-4 with TRBJ2-5; no firm D call. CDR3 length: 14 amino acids. Looked up from germline, CDR1 is SGHNT and CDR2 is YYREEE (reference sequence). Trimming cost V 0 bases and J 2 bases, with 8 bases left between them. The CDR3 region is CASSLELRQETQYF. In nucleotides, the CDR3 is TGTGCCAGCAGCTTGGAGCTCAGACAAGAGACCCAGTACTTC.

The chain recombines TRBV2 with TRBJ2-3; D is tentatively TRBD1 or TRBD2 (5 bases each). Trimming stripped 3 bases from V and 0 bases from J, with 22 bases between. This CDR3 has 19 amino acids. Looked up from germline, CDR1 is SNHLY and CDR2 is FYNNEI. CDR3 protein: CASSDPGSGIGASTDTQYF. The CDR3 DNA follows: TGTGCCAGCAGTGATCCGGGGTCGGGGATCGGGGCTAGCACAGATACGCAGTATTTT.

The rearrangement links TRBV5-1 to TRBJ2-6; TRBD1 agrees at 8 bases. CDR1 is SGHRS and CDR2 is YFSETQ in the germline V gene. The ends lost 1 base at V and 0 bases at J; junction bases unmatched: 9. The CDR3 is 19 amino acids. The CDR3, as DNA: TGCGCCAGCAGCTTGACAGGGGGTTCCAAACGCTCTGGGGCCAACGTCCTGACTTTC. This encodes CASSLTGGSKRSGANVLTF.

Points on this clone: Other DNA sequences within the sample encode an identical CDR3. This sequence joins TRBV7-2 and TRBJ2-4; 11 nucleotides agree with TRBD2. V gave up 9 bases and J gave up 1 base; unmatched junction bases: 17. Looked up from germline, CDR1 is SGHTA and CDR2 is FQGNSA. The CDR3 runs 19 residues. In DNA, the CDR3 is TGTGCCAGTAGCCCCGGGGGAGTAGCGGGGGGGCCTGCCAAAAACATTCAGTACTTC. Protein sequence: CASSPGGVAGGPAKNIQYF. Full variable domain (outside the CDR3, taken from reference TRBV7-2 and TRBJ2-4): GAGVSQSPSNKVTEKGKDVELRCDPISGHTALYWYRQSLGQGLEFLIYFQGNSAPDKSGLPSDRFSAERTGGSVSTLTIQRTQQEDSAVYLCASSPGGVAGGPAKNIQYFGAGTRLSVL.

About this clone itself: A much bigger clone sits one base away, suggesting this may be a read error. V is TRBV12-3 or TRBV12-4 and J is TRBJ1-5, with D uncertain. The CDR3 sequence is 13 residues long. V gave up 1 base and J gave up 0 bases, with 1 base separating them. As DNA, the CDR3 is TGTGCCAGCAGTTTAGGTAGCAATCAGCCCCAGCATTTT. This encodes CASSLGSNQPQHF.

J is TRBJ2-2 and V is TRBV5-1; D may be TRBD1 (5 bases). The V gene lost 4 bases and the J gene lost 5 bases, with 9 bases spanning the gap. The germline gives CDR1 SGHRS, CDR2 YFSETQ. There are 13 residues in the CDR3. The CDR3 protein is CASSRGATGELFF. In nucleotides, the CDR3 is TGCGCCAGCAGCCGTGGGGCTACCGGGGAGCTGTTTTTT.

The table lists this clone with a few counts. The V and J genes are TRBV4-2 and TRBJ2-2, with D uncertain. The V end lost 0 bases, the J end lost 7 bases, and 21 bases lay between the germline ends. This CDR3 spans 18 amino acids. Germline CDR1 LGHNA, CDR2 YNFKEQ. The CDR3 DNA sequence: TGTGCCAGCAGCCAAGATAGGCCAGGAGAGGTTTGGAGCGGGGAGCTGTTTTTT. Protein: CASSQDRPGEVWSGELFF.

The chain couples TRBV12-3 or TRBV12-4 to TRBJ2-7, with D perhaps matching TRBD1 (6 bases). V shed 5 bases and J shed 11 bases, with 19 bases lying between them. This CDR3 has 13 residues. The CDR3 DNA reads as TGTGCCAGCAGTCCCGAGGACCTGAGACAGGAGTACTTC. This encodes CASSPEDLRQEYF.

The chain is built from TRBV19 and TRBJ1-1; D remains ambiguous. This CDR3 is built from 13 residues. Trimming removed 4 bases at V and 5 bases at J, with 11 bases between. Germline V gives CDR1 LNHDA, CDR2 SQIVND (reference sequence). The CDR3 region has the DNA TGTGCCAGTAGTAGTAATAGGGTGACTGAAGCTTTCTTT. Amino acids: CASSSNRVTEAFF.

This rearrangement joins TRBV11-2 to TRBJ2-7, with D hard to call. CDR3 length: 14 residues. The germline gives CDR1 SGHAT, CDR2 FQNNGV. Trimming left V 1 base short and J 4 bases short, with 11 bases between. CDR3 sequence reads: CASSLGRFQYEQYF. The CDR3 coding sequence is TGTGCCAGCAGCTTAGGAAGATTTCAATACGAGCAGTACTTC.

The chain is built from TRBV3-1 (or the pseudogene TRBV3-2) and TRBJ2-3, with a tentative D call TRBD2 (6 bases). The CDR3 extends over 16 amino acids. The V end was cut by 3 bases, the J end by 0 bases, with 13 bases between. Germline V gene lookup returns CDR1 LGHDT and CDR2 YNNKEL (reference sequence). The CDR3 loop reads CASSHVGGTSTDTQYF. The CDR3 nucleotides read TGTGCCAGCAGCCACGTTGGGGGGACTAGCACAGATACGCAGTATTTT.

The chain employs TRBV18 and TRBJ2-2; the match to TRBD1 covers 10 bases. J gave up 1 base and V 7 bases, and 9 bases lay outside the gene matches. Germline-derived CDR1 and CDR2 are KGHSH and LQKENI. This CDR3 has 17 residues. The CDR3 DNA is TGTGCCAGCTGCTTCACGGGACAGGGGAAGAACACCGGGGAGCTGTTTTTT. This codes for CASCFTGQGKNTGELFF.

This chain uses TRBV21-1 with TRBJ1-6; TRBD1, the table's D call, lacks a check against the DNA. TRBV21-1 is a pseudogene. The CDR3 has 18 residues. The CDR3 spells CASSPTGEPYSYNSPLHF. The CDR3 DNA sequence: TGTGCCAGCAGCCCTACAGGGGAACCATACTCCTATAATTCACCCCTCCACTTT.

This clone was picked up a small number of times. This chain uses TRBV9 with TRBJ1-1; 9 nucleotides match TRBD1. The CDR3 contains 15 residues. Per the germline V gene, CDR1 is SGDLS and CDR2 is YYNGEE. With V trimmed by 0 bases and J by 5 bases, 5 bases remained unmatched. The CDR3 reads CASSVGGTGRTEAFF. The CDR3, as DNA: TGTGCCAGCAGCGTAGGTGGGACAGGGAGAACTGAAGCTTTCTTT.

The V gene is TRBV3-1 (or the pseudogene TRBV3-2), the J gene TRBJ1-3; D gene uncertain. Germline lookup yields CDR1 LGHDT and CDR2 YNNKEL (reference sequence). CDR3 size: 16 residues. V was trimmed by 1 base and J by 0 bases, leaving 10 bases between them. The CDR3 spells CASSQAQFFSGNTIYF. CDR3 nucleotides: TGTGCCAGCAGCCAAGCGCAGTTCTTCTCTGGAAACACCATATATTTT.

The chain uses TRBV7-8 and TRBJ1-6; 7 bases map to TRBD1. V shed 0 bases and J 7 bases; nucleotides not matched to a gene: 6. Per the germline V gene, CDR1 is SGHVS and CDR2 is FQNEAQ. This CDR3 is 16 amino acids long. The CDR3 coding sequence is TGTGCCAGCAGCTTAGCAGGTGACAGGGTAAATTCACCCCTCCACTTT. Translation: CASSLAGDRVNSPLHF.

In regard to this clone: Other DNA sequences from this sample encode an identical CDR3 as well. The gene calls are TRBV5-1 and TRBJ2-5; D is unresolved. Per the germline V gene, CDR1 is SGHRS and CDR2 is YFSETQ. CDR3 length: 13 residues. The V and J ends lost 1 base and 2 bases respectively, with 6 bases between them. CDR3 amino acids: CASSLYGQETQYF. In DNA, the CDR3 is TGCGCCAGCAGCTTGTACGGGCAAGAGACCCAGTACTTC.

In its sample, this clone was seen once. V usage is TRBV30 and J usage is TRBJ1-1; perhaps TRBD1 as D (5 bases). The CDR3 totals 15 residues. Trimming pared 0 bases from V and 0 bases from J, leaving 11 bases between. Germline V gene data show CDR1 as GTSNPN and CDR2 as SVGIG (reference sequence). The CDR3 region has the DNA TGTGCCTGGAGTGTTTGGGGGGTCATGAACACTGAAGCTTTCTTT. Translated, it gives CAWSVWGVMNTEAFF. The full variable domain, completed using reference TRBV30 and TRBJ1-1, is SQTIHQWPATLVQPVGSPLSLECTVEGTSNPNLYWYRQAAGRGLQLLFYSVGIGQISSEVPQNLSASRPQDRQFILSSKKLLLSDSGFYLCAWSVWGVMNTEAFFGQGTRLTVV.

This clone was picked up one time. The chain is built from TRBV6-5 and TRBJ2-5; TRBD1 agrees at 10 bases. Germline V gene sequence: CDR1 MNHEY, CDR2 SVGAGI. The V and J ends lost 6 bases and 5 bases, in that order; junction bases with no gene match: 6. The CDR3 is 14 amino acids. The CDR3: CASSRQGATETQYF. The DNA of the CDR3 is TGTGCCAGCAGCCGACAGGGGGCTACGGAGACCCAGTACTTC.

This clone showed up just a few times. The chain is built from TRBV20-1 and TRBJ2-4; D possibly corresponds to TRBD2 (6 bases). This CDR3 is 14 amino acids long. V was pared by 3 bases and J by 1 base, with 10 bases between. Per germline, CDR1 DFQATT and CDR2 SNEGSKA (reference sequence). CDR3 loop: CSASSGVAKNIQYF. CDR3 DNA sequence: TGCAGTGCTAGTTCGGGGGTTGCCAAAAACATTCAGTACTTC.